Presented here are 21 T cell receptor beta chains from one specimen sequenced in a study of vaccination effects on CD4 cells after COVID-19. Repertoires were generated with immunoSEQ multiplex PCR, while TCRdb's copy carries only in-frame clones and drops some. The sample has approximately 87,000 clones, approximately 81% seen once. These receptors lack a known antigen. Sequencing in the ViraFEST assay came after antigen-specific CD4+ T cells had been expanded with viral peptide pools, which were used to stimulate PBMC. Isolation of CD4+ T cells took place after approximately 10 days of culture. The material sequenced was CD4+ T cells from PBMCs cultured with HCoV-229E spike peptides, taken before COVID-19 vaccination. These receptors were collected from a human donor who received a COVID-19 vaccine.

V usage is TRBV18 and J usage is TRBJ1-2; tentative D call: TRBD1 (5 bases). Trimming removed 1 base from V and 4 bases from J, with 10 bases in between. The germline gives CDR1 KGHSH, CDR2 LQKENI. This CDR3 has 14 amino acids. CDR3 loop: CASSPQGTSYGYTF. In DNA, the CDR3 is TGTGCCAGCTCACCACAGGGGACCAGCTATGGCTACACCTTC.

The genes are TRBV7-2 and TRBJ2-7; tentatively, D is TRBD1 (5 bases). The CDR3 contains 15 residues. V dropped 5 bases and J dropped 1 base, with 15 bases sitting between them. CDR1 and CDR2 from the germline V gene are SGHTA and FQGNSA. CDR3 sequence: CASSLALTVSYEQYV. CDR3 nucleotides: TGTGCCAGCAGCCTCGCCTTGACAGTATCCTACGAGCAGTACGTC.

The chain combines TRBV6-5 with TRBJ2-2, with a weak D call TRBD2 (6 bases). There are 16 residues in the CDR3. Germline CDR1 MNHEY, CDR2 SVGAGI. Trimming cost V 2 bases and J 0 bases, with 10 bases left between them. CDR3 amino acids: CASSYPGDANTGELFF. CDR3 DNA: TGTGCCAGCAGTTACCCGGGGGACGCGAACACCGGGGAGCTGTTTTTT.

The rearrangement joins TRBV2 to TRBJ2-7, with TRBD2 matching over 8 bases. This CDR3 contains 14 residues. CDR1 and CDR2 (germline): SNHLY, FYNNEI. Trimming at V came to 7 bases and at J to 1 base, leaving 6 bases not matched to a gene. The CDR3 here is CASKESGGSYEQYV. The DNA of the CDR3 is TGTGCCAGCAAGGAAAGCGGGGGATCCTACGAGCAGTACGTC.

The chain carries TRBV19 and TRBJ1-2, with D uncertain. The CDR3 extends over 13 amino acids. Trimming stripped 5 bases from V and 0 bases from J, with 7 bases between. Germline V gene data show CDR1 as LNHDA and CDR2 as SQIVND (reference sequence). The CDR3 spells CASSWAANYGYTF. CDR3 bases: TGTGCCAGTAGTTGGGCCGCTAACTATGGCTACACCTTC.

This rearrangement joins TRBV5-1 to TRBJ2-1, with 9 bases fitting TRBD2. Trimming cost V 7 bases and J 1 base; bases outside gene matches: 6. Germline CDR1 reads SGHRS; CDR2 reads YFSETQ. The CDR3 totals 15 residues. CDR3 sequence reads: CASLELAGSYNEQFF. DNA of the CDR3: TGCGCCAGCCTTGAACTAGCGGGTTCCTACAATGAGCAGTTCTTC.

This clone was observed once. This CDR3 reads CATTDTTGGEETQYF. The CDR3 bases are TGTGCCACTACCGACACGACAGGGGGAGAGGAGACCCAGTACTTC. This chain uses TRBV6-6 with TRBJ2-5; TRBD1 aligns across 9 bases. Germline V gene sequence: CDR1 MNHNY, CDR2 SVGAGI (reference sequence). Trimming cost V 10 bases and J 5 bases; bases outside gene matches: 14. This CDR3 region has 15 residues.

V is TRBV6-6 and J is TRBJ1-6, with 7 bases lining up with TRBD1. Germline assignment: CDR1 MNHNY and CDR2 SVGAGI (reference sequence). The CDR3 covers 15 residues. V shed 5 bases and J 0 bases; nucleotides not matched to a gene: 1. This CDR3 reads CASSRDSSYNSPLHF. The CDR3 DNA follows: TGTGCCAGCAGTAGGGACAGCTCCTATAATTCACCCCTCCACTTT.

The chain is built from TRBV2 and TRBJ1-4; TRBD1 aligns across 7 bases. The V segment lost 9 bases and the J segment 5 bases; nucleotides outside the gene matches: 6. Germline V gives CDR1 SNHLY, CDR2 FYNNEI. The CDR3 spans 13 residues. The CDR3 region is CASNRGENEKLFF. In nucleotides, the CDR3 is TGTGCCAGTAACAGGGGCGAGAATGAAAAACTGTTTTTT.

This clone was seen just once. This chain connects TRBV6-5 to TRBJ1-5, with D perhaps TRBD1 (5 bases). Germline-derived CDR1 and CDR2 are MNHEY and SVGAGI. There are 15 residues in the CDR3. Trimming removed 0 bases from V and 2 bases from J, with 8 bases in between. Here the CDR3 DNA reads TGTGCCAGCAGTTACTCGCCCAGGGGCAATCAGCCCCAGCATTTT. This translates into CASSYSPRGNQPQHF.

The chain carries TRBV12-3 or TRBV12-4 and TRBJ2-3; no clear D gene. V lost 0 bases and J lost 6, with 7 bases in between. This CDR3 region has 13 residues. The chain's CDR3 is CASSLARTDTQYF. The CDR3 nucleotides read TGTGCCAGCAGTTTAGCGCGGACGGATACGCAGTATTTT.

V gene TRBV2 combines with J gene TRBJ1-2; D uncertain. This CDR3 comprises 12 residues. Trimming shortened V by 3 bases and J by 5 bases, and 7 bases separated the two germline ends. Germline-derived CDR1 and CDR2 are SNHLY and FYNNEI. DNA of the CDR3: TGTGCCAGCAGTGATACGGGGTATGGCTACACCTTC. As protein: CASSDTGYGYTF.

The CDR3 sequence is CASSLGGGLRDEQFF. In DNA form, the CDR3 reads TGTGCCAGCAGTCTAGGGGGGGGGCTTAGGGATGAGCAGTTCTTC. V gene TRBV28 combines with J gene TRBJ2-1; D is perhaps TRBD2 (7 bases). The V gene's germline CDR1 is MDHEN and CDR2 SYDVKM. This CDR3 has 15 amino acids. The V end lost 5 bases, the J end lost 8 bases, and 19 bases lay between the germline ends.

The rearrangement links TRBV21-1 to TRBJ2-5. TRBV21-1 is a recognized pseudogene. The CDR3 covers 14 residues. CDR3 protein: CAPFMAGIRETQYF. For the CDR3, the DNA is TGTGCCCCCTTTATGGCTGGGATAAGGGAGACCCAGTACTTC.

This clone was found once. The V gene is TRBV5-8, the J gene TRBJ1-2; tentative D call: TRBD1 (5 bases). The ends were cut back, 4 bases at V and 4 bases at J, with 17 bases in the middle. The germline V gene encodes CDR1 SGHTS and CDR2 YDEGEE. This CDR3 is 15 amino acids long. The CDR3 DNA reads TGTGCCAGCAGCCCCAATCGGGACGGCACCTATGGCTACACCTTC. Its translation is CASSPNRDGTYGYTF.

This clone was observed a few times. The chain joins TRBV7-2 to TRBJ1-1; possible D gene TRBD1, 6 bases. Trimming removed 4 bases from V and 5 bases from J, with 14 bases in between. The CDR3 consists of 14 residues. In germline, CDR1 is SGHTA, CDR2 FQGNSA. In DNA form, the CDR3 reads TGTGCCAGCAGCTCCGCGACAGGTTGGACTGAAGCTTTCTTT. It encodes CASSSATGWTEAFF.

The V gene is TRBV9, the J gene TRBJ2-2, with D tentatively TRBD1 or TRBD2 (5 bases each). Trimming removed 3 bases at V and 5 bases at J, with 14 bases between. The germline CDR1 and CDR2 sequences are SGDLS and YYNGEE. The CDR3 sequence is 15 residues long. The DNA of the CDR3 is TGTGCCAGCAGCGCACCGGGACCATCAACCGGGGAGCTGTTTTTT. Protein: CASSAPGPSTGELFF.

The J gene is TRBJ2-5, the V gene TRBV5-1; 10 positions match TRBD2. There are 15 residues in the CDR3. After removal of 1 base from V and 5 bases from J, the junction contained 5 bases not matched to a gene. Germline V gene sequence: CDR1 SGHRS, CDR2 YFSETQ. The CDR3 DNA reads TGCGCCAGCAGCTTGAGCGGGGGGGAATTCGAGACCCAGTACTTC. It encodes CASSLSGGEFETQYF.

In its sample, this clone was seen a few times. The chain's CDR3 is CASSPDPNYGYTF. The CDR3 DNA sequence: TGTGCCAGCTCACCCGACCCTAACTATGGCTACACCTTC. The V gene is TRBV18, the J gene TRBJ1-2; D gene uncertain. This CDR3 is 13 amino acids long. Deletions cut 3 bases from V and 0 bases from J, with 5 bases between. Germline loops: CDR1 KGHSH, CDR2 LQKENI.

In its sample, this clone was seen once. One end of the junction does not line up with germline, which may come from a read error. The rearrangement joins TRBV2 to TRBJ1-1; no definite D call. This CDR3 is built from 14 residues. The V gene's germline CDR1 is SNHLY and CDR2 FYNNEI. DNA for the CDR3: TGTGCCAGCAATGAAGGATCCGGTTACACTGAAGCTTTCTTT. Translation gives CASNEGSGYTEAFF.

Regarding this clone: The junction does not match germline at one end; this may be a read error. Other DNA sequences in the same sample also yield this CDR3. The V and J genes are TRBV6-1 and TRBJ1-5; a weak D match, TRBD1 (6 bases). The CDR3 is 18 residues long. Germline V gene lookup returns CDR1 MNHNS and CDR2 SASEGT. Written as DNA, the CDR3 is TGTGCCAGCAGTGCTCGGGACACCAAGTCATATAGCAATCAACCCCAGCATTTT. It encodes CASSARDTKSYSNQPQHF.